Shown below are 21 T cell receptor beta chains from a single sample sequenced in a study of OX40 agonist ivuxolimab in advanced cancers. Profiled with immunoSEQ multiplex PCR; TCRdb holds only in-frame clones, not every one. The sample holds around 57,000 clones; 75% to 85% are singletons and the top ten take approximately 2.4%. The input for sequencing was CD4+ or CD8+ T cells sorted from blood, taken in a trial of the OX40 agonist ivuxolimab. The source is an adult with an advanced solid tumor such as melanoma, head and neck, liver or kidney cancer.

The rearrangement joins TRBV5-1 to TRBJ2-2; D might be TRBD1 (5 bases). Germline CDR1 is SGHRS and CDR2 is YFSETQ. Trimming stripped 1 base from V and 4 bases from J, with 14 bases between. There are 16 residues in the CDR3. In nucleotides, the CDR3 is TGCGCCAGCAGCTTGTTTGTGGGGCTTGGCACCGGGGAGCTGTTTTTT. Translating it yields CASSLFVGLGTGELFF.

This clone was detected a few times. The gene calls are TRBV5-1 and TRBJ1-6, with D unclear. CDR3 size: 14 residues. Trimming removed 2 bases from V and 3 bases from J, with 6 bases in between. Germline lookup yields CDR1 SGHRS and CDR2 YFSETQ. CDR3 in DNA: TGCGCCAGCAGCTTCGGGGACTATAATTCACCCCTCCACTTT. Amino acids: CASSFGDYNSPLHF.

This chain uses TRBV10-3 with TRBJ1-2, with 7 bases matching TRBD1. The CDR3 contains 14 residues. Germline lookup yields CDR1 ENHRY and CDR2 SYGVKD. V dropped 6 bases and J dropped 8; count of bases not matched to a gene: 12. In DNA form, the CDR3 reads TGTGCCATCAGCCGAGAGACAGGGTTTTTGGGCTACACCTTC. Amino acid sequence: CAISRETGFLGYTF.

This clone was observed a single time. The J gene is TRBJ1-2, the V gene TRBV5-4; D unclear. Deletions cut 6 bases from V and 1 base from J, with 13 bases between. The length of the CDR3 is 14 residues. Germline values: CDR1 SGHNT, CDR2 YYREEE (reference sequence). The CDR3 loop reads CASTVTNFNYGYTF. CDR3 DNA sequence: TGTGCCAGCACGGTGACAAACTTTAACTATGGCTACACCTTC. Together with reference TRBV5-4 and TRBJ1-2, the CDR3 gives the full variable domain: ETGVTQSPTHLIKTRGQQVTLRCSSQSGHNTVSWYQQALGQGPQFIFQYYREEENGRGNFPPRFSGLQFPNYSSELNVNALELDDSALYLCASTVTNFNYGYTFGSGTRLTVV.

The rearrangement joins TRBV19 to TRBJ2-7; TRBD2 aligns across 12 bases. Germline CDR1 reads LNHDA; CDR2 reads SQIVND (reference sequence). CDR3 size: 15 residues. The ends lost 3 bases at V and 4 bases at J; junction bases unmatched: 4. The CDR3 spells CASSIFGTSGYEQYF. CDR3 nucleotide sequence: TGTGCCAGTAGTATCTTCGGGACTAGCGGGTACGAGCAGTACTTC.

The rearrangement links TRBV6-5 to TRBJ1-1, with D possibly matching TRBD1 (6 bases). The CDR3 contains 16 residues. V dropped 0 bases and J dropped 0 bases, with 11 bases sitting between them. Germline values: CDR1 MNHEY, CDR2 SVGAGI. The CDR3 sequence is CASSYSIGTLNTEAFF. The CDR3 region has the DNA TGTGCCAGCAGTTACTCGATAGGGACATTGAACACTGAAGCTTTCTTT.

CDR3 sequence reads: CASSLYPASGGYYNEQFF. Here the CDR3 DNA reads TGTGCCAGCAGCTTATACCCTGCTAGCGGGGGGTATTACAATGAGCAGTTCTTC. The chain joins TRBV11-2 to TRBJ2-1; 11 positions match TRBD2. With 2 bases clipped from V and 4 bases from J, the junction kept 10 bases outside the gene matches. CDR1 is SGHAT, CDR2 FQNNGV, per germline. The CDR3 is 18 residues long.

The chain employs TRBV5-1 and TRBJ2-5; D not resolved. Germline V gene sequence: CDR1 SGHRS, CDR2 YFSETQ. This CDR3 comprises 13 residues. The ends were cut back, 1 base at V and 1 base at J, with 5 bases in the middle. The CDR3 loop reads CASSLTVQETQYF. Here the CDR3 DNA reads TGCGCCAGCAGCTTGACAGTCCAAGAGACCCAGTACTTC.

V usage is TRBV18 and J usage is TRBJ2-7; D is ambiguous. In germline, CDR1 is KGHSH, CDR2 LQKENI. This CDR3 has 12 amino acids. The germline V and J ends were trimmed by 1 base and 6 bases, with 7 bases remaining between them. This chain's CDR3 is CASSPRVSEQYF. CDR3 DNA sequence: TGTGCCAGCTCACCACGGGTATCCGAGCAGTACTTC. Variable domain in full (rest from reference TRBV18 and TRBJ2-7): NAGVMQNPRHLVRRRGQEARLRCSPMKGHSHVYWYRQLPEEGLKFMVYLQKENIIDESGMPKERFSAEFPKEGPSILRIQQVVRGDSAAYFCASSPRVSEQYFGPGTRLTVT.

The chain uses TRBV6-1 and TRBJ2-2, with 10 bases matching TRBD2. Germline-derived CDR1 and CDR2 are MNHNS and SASEGT. The CDR3 totals 15 residues. With V trimmed by 10 bases and J by 6 bases, 11 bases remained unmatched. CDR3 loop: CATKGTSGVPGELFF. The CDR3 bases are TGTGCCACCAAGGGAACTAGCGGGGTACCCGGGGAGCTGTTTTTT.

The J gene is TRBJ2-5, the V gene TRBV25-1, with 7 bases lining up with TRBD2. This CDR3 has 17 amino acids. J was trimmed by 2 bases and V by 7 bases; bases with no gene match: 16. Germline values: CDR1 MGHDK, CDR2 SYGVNS. The CDR3, as DNA: TGTGCCAGCATCGGGAGATCCGCGGGAGAGGCGCAAGAGACCCAGTACTTC. Amino acids: CASIGRSAGEAQETQYF.

The gene calls are TRBV14 and TRBJ2-7; 9 nucleotides agree with TRBD1. Germline CDR1 SGHDN, CDR2 FVKESK. The V and J ends lost 1 base and 3 bases, in that order; junction bases with no gene match: 4. The CDR3 runs to 15 residues. CDR3 region: CASSQAGQGFYEQYF. The DNA of the CDR3 is TGTGCCAGCAGCCAAGCCGGACAGGGGTTCTACGAGCAGTACTTC.

The gene calls are TRBV7-9 and TRBJ2-5, with D perhaps matching TRBD2 (5 bases). The V end was cut by 1 base, the J end by 5 bases, with 14 bases between. The CDR3 length is 15 residues. In germline, CDR1 is SEHNR, CDR2 FQNEAQ (reference sequence). CDR3 bases: TGTGCCAGCAGCTTAGTCGGCGGGTCCGGTGAGACCCAGTACTTC. It translates to CASSLVGGSGETQYF.

The genes are TRBV28 and TRBJ2-7, with D possibly being TRBD1 or TRBD2 (6 bases each). V gave up 5 bases and J gave up 0 bases, with 17 bases separating them. CDR3 length equals 16 residues. Germline V gene lookup returns CDR1 MDHEN and CDR2 SYDVKM. Here the CDR3 DNA reads TGTGCCAGCAGTCGCGGGACAAGGATATACTCCTACGAGCAGTACTTC. Protein sequence: CASSRGTRIYSYEQYF.

This chain joins TRBV28 and TRBJ1-4; D is perhaps TRBD1 (5 bases). Germline V gives CDR1 MDHEN, CDR2 SYDVKM. There are 15 residues in the CDR3. V lost 4 bases to trimming and J lost 0 bases, with 9 bases between them. CDR3 residues: CASSSGAATNEKLFF. For the CDR3, the DNA is TGTGCCAGCAGTTCTGGGGCTGCAACTAATGAAAAACTGTTTTTT.

The rearrangement uses TRBV6-5 and TRBJ1-2; D gene unclear. Germline V gives CDR1 MNHEY, CDR2 SVGAGI. The V end lost 6 bases, the J end lost 5 bases, and 7 bases lay between the germline ends. This CDR3 is built from 11 residues. The CDR3 region is CASRQVYGYTF. The CDR3 region has the DNA TGTGCCAGCAGGCAGGTGTATGGCTACACCTTC.

This clone was picked up a small number of times. The chain carries TRBV27 and TRBJ2-7; tentative D call: TRBD2 (5 bases). This CDR3 spans 14 amino acids. Germline CDR1 and CDR2: MNHEY and SMNVEV (reference sequence). V was shortened by 1 base and J by 2 bases, with 9 bases between the two germline ends. CDR3 amino acids: CASSLYRGPYEQYF. In nucleotides, the CDR3 is TGTGCCAGCAGTTTATACCGCGGGCCCTACGAGCAGTACTTC.

V usage is TRBV28 and J usage is TRBJ1-6, with D possibly being TRBD1 (6 bases). CDR1 MDHEN and CDR2 SYDVKM come from the germline V gene. The CDR3 length is 15 residues. V dropped 5 bases and J dropped 9 bases, with 17 bases sitting between them. Here the CDR3 reads CASSQRGALGSPLHF. The CDR3 region has the DNA TGTGCCAGCAGTCAAAGGGGGGCTTTAGGTTCACCCCTCCACTTT.

J is TRBJ2-7 and V is TRBV28, with D perhaps TRBD1 (6 bases). The germline gives CDR1 MDHEN, CDR2 SYDVKM. V lost 8 bases to trimming and J lost 3 bases, with 17 bases between them. This CDR3 is 14 amino acids long. For the CDR3, the DNA is TGTGCCAGCGGACAGCTCGCCCTTCTCTACGAGCAGTACTTC. Translating it yields CASGQLALLYEQYF.

The chain couples TRBV9 to TRBJ1-2; 9 nucleotides match TRBD1. Trimming took 3 bases from V and 2 from J; bases not matched to a gene: 11. The CDR3 runs to 17 residues. From germline, CDR1 is SGDLS and CDR2 YYNGEE. The CDR3 protein is CASSGRDRADANYGYTF. Written as DNA, the CDR3 is TGTGCCAGCAGCGGGCGGGACAGGGCCGATGCCAACTATGGCTACACCTTC.

The chain combines TRBV6-5 with TRBJ2-7, with D possibly called TRBD1 or TRBD2 (5 bases each). The CDR3 has 13 amino acids. Germline V CDR1 and CDR2: MNHEY, SVGAGI. The germline V and J ends were trimmed by 6 bases and 0 bases, with 9 bases remaining between them. The CDR3 spells CASRGPSSYEQYF. The CDR3 nucleotides are TGTGCCAGCAGGGGACCAAGCTCCTACGAGCAGTACTTC.